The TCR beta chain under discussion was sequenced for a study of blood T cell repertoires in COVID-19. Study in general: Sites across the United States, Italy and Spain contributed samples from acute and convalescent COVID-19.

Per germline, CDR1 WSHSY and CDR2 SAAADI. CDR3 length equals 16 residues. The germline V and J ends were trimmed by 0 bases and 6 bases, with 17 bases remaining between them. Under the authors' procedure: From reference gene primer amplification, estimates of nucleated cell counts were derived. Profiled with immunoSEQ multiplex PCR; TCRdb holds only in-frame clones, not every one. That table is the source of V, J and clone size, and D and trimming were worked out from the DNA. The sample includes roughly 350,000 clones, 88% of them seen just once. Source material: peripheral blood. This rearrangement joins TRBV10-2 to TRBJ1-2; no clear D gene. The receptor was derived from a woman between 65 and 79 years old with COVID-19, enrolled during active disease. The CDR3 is CASSESPPPGSNGYTF. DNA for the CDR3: TGCGCCAGCAGTGAGTCCCCTCCCCCCGGGAGTAATGGCTACACCTTC.